A selection of T cell receptor beta chains follows, all from one sample in a study of cytomegalovirus exposure and HLA in healthy donors. Sequenced by immunoSEQ multiplex PCR; TCRdb stores in-frame clones only, minus some. Found here are roughly 140,000 clones, around 70% of them singletons; the top ten hold over 2%. Sequenced material: PBMCs. The receptors shown here come from a man between 40 and 49 years old in good health and CMV-seronegative. CDR3s include the opening cysteine and the closing phenylalanine or tryptophan. D genes are given only for firm matches. The size field is filled for only some rows; it gives once, few, many or a size class.

v_call,d_call,clone_size,j_call,cdr3_aa,cdr3_nt
TRBV13,TRBD2,-,TRBJ2-7,CASSWGLAGNEQYF,TGTGCCAGCAGCTGGGGACTAGCGGGAAACGAGCAGTACTTC
TRBV7-2,-,-,TRBJ1-3,CASSLGLSGNTIYF,TGTGCCAGCAGCCTGGGGCTCTCTGGAAACACCATATATTTT
TRBV15,TRBD1,-,TRBJ1-1,CATSPRWDRYNTEAFF,TGTGCCACCAGCCCGCGGTGGGACAGATATAACACTGAAGCTTTCTTT
TRBV5-1,-,-,TRBJ1-1,CASSLEPSPLNTEAFF,TGCGCCAGCAGCTTGGAGCCCTCCCCCTTGAACACTGAAGCTTTCTTT
TRBV5-1,-,few,TRBJ2-7,CASSTDRWEQYF,TGCGCCAGCAGCACCGACAGGTGGGAGCAGTACTTC
TRBV28,-,few,TRBJ1-5,CASSRSGGGNQPQHF,TGTGCCAGCAGCCGCAGTGGGGGGGGCAATCAGCCCCAGCATTTT
TRBV19,TRBD2,-,TRBJ2-1,CASSKRRGSGGLYNEQFF,TGTGCCAGTAGTAAAAGGCGGGGTAGCGGGGGACTCTACAATGAGCAGTTCTTC
TRBV11-2,TRBD1,-,TRBJ2-1,CASSLQRTGVNEQFF,TGTGCCAGCAGCTTACAACGGACAGGGGTAAATGAGCAGTTCTTC
TRBV28,-,-,TRBJ2-7,CASSALEQYF,TGTGCCAGCAGTGCGCTCGAGCAGTACTTC
TRBV6-5,-,-,TRBJ1-2,CASKRKRDYGYTF,TGTGCCAGCAAACGAAAGAGGGACTATGGCTACACCTTC
TRBV30,TRBD1,once,TRBJ2-5,CAWRRRQGLGGTQYF,TGTGCCTGGAGACGACGACAGGGGCTAGGCGGGACCCAGTACTTC
TRBV18,-,-,TRBJ2-1,CASSALINTNEQFF,TGTGCCAGCTCGGCCCTCATTAACACCAATGAGCAGTTCTTC
TRBV7-9,-,-,TRBJ2-1,CASSLAVAFVDNEQFF,TGTGCCAGCAGCTTAGCGGTAGCGTTTGTTGACAATGAGCAGTTCTTC
TRBV9,-,-,TRBJ2-1,CASTQGLYNEQFF,TGTGCCAGCACACAGGGTCTCTACAATGAGCAGTTCTTC
TRBV4-1,TRBD1,few,TRBJ1-1,CASSQSGGISEAFF,TGCGCCAGCAGCCAATCAGGGGGCATATCTGAAGCTTTCTTT
TRBV5-1,-,-,TRBJ2-1,CASSLTGSSYNEQFF,TGCGCCAGCAGCTTGACAGGGAGCTCCTACAATGAGCAGTTCTTC
TRBV28,-,few,TRBJ2-2,CASSLGATGELFF,TGTGCCAGCAGTTTAGGGGCTACCGGGGAGCTGTTTTTT
TRBV29-1,-,-,TRBJ2-7,CSVEDNSYEQYF,TGCAGCGTTGAAGACAACTCCTACGAGCAGTACTTC
TRBV5-1,-,-,TRBJ2-2,CASSLNSNTGELFF,TGCGCCAGCAGCTTGAACAGCAACACCGGGGAGCTGTTTTTT
TRBV2,-,few,TRBJ2-5,CASSARTAQETQYF,TGTGCCAGCAGTGCGAGGACAGCTCAAGAGACCCAGTACTTC
TRBV7-9,TRBD1,-,TRBJ1-2,CSSSPTGVHYGYTF,TGTTCCAGCAGCCCAACAGGGGTTCACTATGGCTACACCTTC